Shown below are 23 T cell receptor beta chains from a single sample sequenced in a study of spatial heterogeneity in lung cancer. The time point here: sample taken at primary tumor resection. Using its own MiXCR run on the 5' RACE reads, TCRdb lists one record per CDR3 protein. The profile shows 40,000 to 55,000 distinct CDR3 sequences, 6.8% of them singletons. Sequences were derived from PBMCs, sampled at surgery. The receptors stem from a female donor with early-stage non-small cell lung cancer.

In regard to this clonotype: A much larger clone is a single base away; this may be a read error. The chain employs TRBV5-1 and TRBJ2-5; 9 bases are shared with TRBD2. Germline lookup yields CDR1 SGHRS and CDR2 YFSETQ. CDR3 length: 16 amino acids. CDR3 sequence: CASSLSSGASQETHYF. In DNA, the CDR3 is TGCGCCAGCAGCTTGTCTAGCGGGGCTTCACAAGAGACCCATTACTTC.

This clonotype was counted many times. CDR3 sequence reads: CSARDLGAGANVLTF. The DNA of the CDR3 is TGCAGTGCTAGAGATCTAGGGGCTGGGGCCAACGTCCTGACTTTC. This chain uses TRBV20-1 with TRBJ2-6; perhaps TRBD1 as D (5 bases). The CDR3 runs to 15 residues. Germline V gene lookup returns CDR1 DFQATT and CDR2 SNEGSKA (reference sequence). V lost 0 bases and J 2 bases, leaving 8 bases between the germline ends.

This clonotype occurred many times. This chain joins TRBV7-6 and TRBJ1-5, with D perhaps TRBD1 (5 bases). The CDR3 totals 13 residues. Trimming cost V 5 bases and J 4 bases, with 9 bases left between them. Germline values: CDR1 SGHVS, CDR2 FNYEAQ. The CDR3 sequence: CASSRDGNQPQHF. The CDR3 DNA reads as TGTGCCAGCAGCCGGGACGGAAATCAGCCCCAGCATTTT. The entire variable domain, with the rest obtained from reference TRBV7-6 and TRBJ1-5, is as follows: GAGVSQSPRYKVTKRGQDVALRCDPISGHVSLYWYRQALGQGPEFLTYFNYEAQQDKSGLPNDRFSAERPEGSISTLTIQRTEQRDSAMYRCASSRDGNQPQHFGDGTRLSIL.

This clonotype was counted many times. The DNA of the CDR3 is TGTGCCAGCTCAGGGAACGGCGAGCAGTACTTC. This gives the protein CASSGNGEQYF. This chain joins TRBV18 and TRBJ2-7, with D unresolved. V was trimmed by 5 bases and J by 6 bases, leaving 8 bases between them. Germline assignment: CDR1 KGHSH and CDR2 LQKENI. This CDR3 comprises 11 residues.

This clonotype came up a few times. One junction end does not reproduce the germline sequence, and a read error may be involved. The chain links TRBV7-2 to TRBJ1-1; D not resolved. The CDR3 loop spans 14 amino acids. From germline, CDR1 is SGHTA and CDR2 FQGNSA. CDR3 sequence (DNA): TGTGCCGGCAGCTTTCTGGGCAGTACGGCTGAAGCTTTCTTT. Protein product: CAGSFLGSTAEAFF.

This clonotype was recorded at least ten times. The V call is TRBV7-2, the J call TRBJ1-6, with D possibly being TRBD1 (5 bases). Trimming took 8 bases from V and 2 from J, leaving 16 bases between them. The length of the CDR3 is 16 residues. Germline V gene data show CDR1 as SGHTA and CDR2 as FQGNSA. The CDR3 DNA reads TGTGCCAGCCGGCCGATGGGGGGGGCCTATAATTCACCCCTCCACTTT. Protein sequence: CASRPMGGAYNSPLHF. The full variable domain, rest sourced from reference TRBV7-2 and TRBJ1-6, is GAGVSQSPSNKVTEKGKDVELRCDPISGHTALYWYRQSLGQGLEFLIYFQGNSAPDKSGLPSDRFSAERTGGSVSTLTIQRTQQEDSAVYLCASRPMGGAYNSPLHFGNGTRLTVT.

The table lists this clonotype with many counts. This chain links TRBV6-5 with TRBJ2-3, with D perhaps matching TRBD1 or TRBD2 (5 bases each). Trimming shortened V by 7 bases and J by 2 bases, and 13 bases separated the two germline ends. This CDR3 spans 14 amino acids. Germline-derived CDR1 and CDR2 are MNHEY and SVGAGI. The CDR3 sequence is CASTSGTYTDTQYF. The CDR3 DNA is TGTGCCAGCACCTCCGGGACCTACACAGATACGCAGTATTTT.

V and J are TRBV20-1 and TRBJ1-1; perhaps TRBD1 as D (5 bases). V lost 0 bases to trimming and J lost 7 bases, with 18 bases between them. The CDR3 extends over 15 amino acids. Germline values: CDR1 DFQATT, CDR2 SNEGSKA (reference sequence). The CDR3 DNA reads as TGCAGTGCTAGAGATTATGGAGACAGCGTCATTGAAGCTTTCTTT. It yields the protein CSARDYGDSVIEAFF.

This clonotype occurred many times. The chain combines TRBV7-2 with TRBJ1-1; D ambiguous. Germline CDR1 reads SGHTA; CDR2 reads FQGNSA. The CDR3 covers 13 residues. Trimming removed 5 bases at V and 4 bases at J, with 11 bases between. The CDR3 DNA reads as TGTGCCAGCAGCCCCGCTTTTAGCACTGAAGCTTTCTTT. Its protein is CASSPAFSTEAFF.

This chain joins TRBV6-5 and TRBJ1-4; D unclear. The CDR3 loop spans 10 amino acids. Trimming shortened V by 8 bases and J by 7 bases, and 5 bases separated the two germline ends. Germline CDR1 and CDR2: MNHEY and SVGAGI. The CDR3 protein is CASGSEKLFF. The CDR3, as DNA: TGTGCCAGCGGAAGTGAAAAACTGTTTTTT.

In this sample, this clonotype turned up a few times. The chain joins TRBV10-3 to TRBJ2-1; maybe TRBD2 (6 bases). Germline CDR1 is ENHRY and CDR2 is SYGVKD. Deletions cut 6 bases from V and 0 bases from J, with 12 bases between. CDR3 length: 15 amino acids. For the CDR3, the DNA is TGTGCCATCAGCCGGGACTCGAGCTCCTACAATGAGCAGTTCTTC. This gives the protein CAISRDSSSYNEQFF.

This clonotype was seen many times. The V call is TRBV20-1, the J call TRBJ1-5; 7 bases align to TRBD1. The CDR3 extends over 12 amino acids. The ends lost 1 base at V and 15 bases at J; junction bases unmatched: 9. Per the germline V gene, CDR1 is DFQATT and CDR2 is SNEGSKA (reference sequence). CDR3 DNA: TGCAGTGCTAGAGCAGGGCCAGGGGGTCGGCATTTT. Translation gives CSARAGPGGRHF.

Ten or more counts support this clonotype. The genes are TRBV29-1 and TRBJ1-1, with D unclear. Germline V CDR1 and CDR2: SQVTM, ANQGSEA. The CDR3 contains 11 residues. Trimming shortened V by 4 bases and J by 2 bases, and 5 bases separated the two germline ends. The CDR3 spells CSVATNTEAFF. CDR3 in DNA: TGCAGCGTTGCGACAAACACTGAAGCTTTCTTT.

This clonotype was seen many times. The chain carries TRBV6-5 and TRBJ2-3, with D tentatively TRBD1 or TRBD2 (5 bases each). V was pared by 8 bases and J by 4 bases, with 10 bases between. CDR3 length: 12 amino acids. Germline V gene sequence: CDR1 MNHEY, CDR2 SVGAGI. CDR3 DNA: TGTGCCAGCGGGACGGTGGCAGATACGCAGTATTTT. Translated: CASGTVADTQYF.

This clonotype was seen repeatedly, ten times or more. CDR3 sequence reads: CASSQRTSTDTQYF. As DNA, the CDR3 is TGTGCCAGCAGCCAGAGGACTAGCACAGATACGCAGTATTTT. The V gene is TRBV11-2, the J gene TRBJ2-3; D perhaps matches TRBD2 (5 bases). Germline assignment: CDR1 SGHAT and CDR2 FQNNGV. Trimming took off 5 bases at V and 0 bases at J, with 9 bases between the two ends. The CDR3 has 14 amino acids.

The V call is TRBV18, the J call TRBJ1-1; D may be TRBD1 (5 bases). The CDR3 covers 15 residues. The V end lost 3 bases, the J end lost 2 bases, and 13 bases lay between the germline ends. In germline, CDR1 is KGHSH, CDR2 LQKENI. This CDR3 reads CASSPAGVGNTEAFF. The CDR3 nucleotides are TGTGCCAGCTCACCCGCGGGGGTTGGTAACACTGAAGCTTTCTTT.

This clonotype was counted ten times or more. The chain combines TRBV2 with TRBJ2-1; D is perhaps TRBD1 (6 bases). With 7 bases removed from V and 8 bases from J, the gap between germline ends came to 12 bases. Germline CDR1 SNHLY, CDR2 FYNNEI. There are 12 residues in the CDR3. In DNA, the CDR3 is TGTGCCAGCATTATCCAGGGGTATGAGCAGTTCTTC. The encoded protein is CASIIQGYEQFF. Full variable domain (rest looked up from reference TRBV2 and TRBJ2-1): EPEVTQTPSHQVTQMGQEVILRCVPISNHLYFYWYRQILGQKVEFLVSFYNNEISEKSEIFDDQFSVERPDGSNFTLKIRSTKLEDSAMYFCASIIQGYEQFFGPGTRLTVL.

This clonotype was recorded at least ten times. The rearrangement joins TRBV11-2 to TRBJ1-2, with 8 positions matching TRBD1. V was clipped by 5 bases and J by 7 bases; unmatched bases: 9. Germline assignment: CDR1 SGHAT and CDR2 FQNNGV. CDR3 length: 14 amino acids. The CDR3 loop is CASSLTGAYFGYTF. As DNA, the CDR3 is TGTGCCAGCAGCCTGACAGGGGCGTACTTTGGCTACACCTTC.

The table lists this clonotype with many counts. The V and J genes are TRBV4-1 and TRBJ2-3; D is unclear. The CDR3 runs to 14 residues. The germline V gene encodes CDR1 MGHRA and CDR2 YSYEKL. Trimming stripped 0 bases from V and 4 bases from J, with 8 bases between. DNA of the CDR3: TGCGCCAGCAGCCAAGAAGGTAGCCCAGATACGCAGTATTTT. Protein: CASSQEGSPDTQYF.

Many counts were recorded for this clonotype. J is TRBJ1-2 and V is TRBV7-9; D possibly corresponds to TRBD1 (6 bases). The CDR3 has 14 amino acids. Per germline, CDR1 SEHNR and CDR2 FQNEAQ (reference sequence). The germline V and J ends were trimmed by 3 bases and 7 bases, with 15 bases remaining between them. The CDR3 protein is CASSFTGYLFGYTF. The CDR3 DNA is TGTGCCAGCAGCTTCACAGGGTACCTTTTTGGCTACACCTTC.

Note on this clonotype: At one end the junction does not follow the germline gene, possibly because of a read error. The chain links TRBV7-7 to TRBJ1-1; D remains unclear. Germline loops: CDR1 SSHAT, CDR2 FNYEAQ (reference sequence). This CDR3 is built from 13 residues. CDR3 sequence reads: CASSLALDTEAFF. CDR3 sequence (DNA): TGTGCTAGCAGCTTAGCGCTGGACACTGAAGCTTTCTTT. The full variable domain, its missing parts supplied by reference TRBV7-7 and TRBJ1-1, is GAGVSQSPRYKVTKRGQDVTLRCDPISSHATLYWYQQALGQGPEFLTYFNYEAQPDKSGLPSDRFSAERPEGSISTLTIQRTEQRDSAMYRCASSLALDTEAFFGQGTRLTVV.

This clonotype was picked up many times. The chain combines TRBV5-1 with TRBJ1-4; TRBD1 aligns across 7 bases. Looked up from germline, CDR1 is SGHRS and CDR2 is YFSETQ. V gave up 4 bases and J gave up 8 bases; unmatched junction bases: 8. This CDR3 contains 14 residues. CDR3 coding DNA: TGCGCCAGCAGCCTACGGGACAGCTTCGAAAAACTGTTTTTT. Residues: CASSLRDSFEKLFF.

At least ten counts were recorded for this clonotype. The chain joins TRBV27 to TRBJ2-7, with D tentatively TRBD2 (6 bases). The germline V gene has CDR1 MNHEY and CDR2 SMNVEV (reference sequence). Trimming shortened V by 3 bases and J by 5 bases, and 17 bases separated the two germline ends. The CDR3 is 15 residues long. CDR3 protein: CASSFSGPPGDEQYF. The CDR3 DNA reads as TGTGCCAGCAGTTTTTCAGGTCCTCCGGGGGACGAGCAGTACTTC.